Presented here are 21 T cell receptor beta chains from one specimen sequenced in a study of cytomegalovirus exposure and HLA in healthy donors listed by TCRdb under 2017. The library was prepared using the immunoSEQ multiplex PCR assay. For the multiplex PCR, a mixture combining 60 forward primers for TCR Vbeta segments and 13 reverse primers for TCR Jbeta segments was used. TCRdb provides this immuneACCESS table in a form limited to in-frame rearrangements. Some clones are lacking; in checked studies, under half of them reflect an unresolved V gene, and why the rest are absent is not known. The table for this sample lists some 170,000 clones; around 80% of them were counted only once. Jointly, the top ten make up roughly 3.6% of the sample. The sample consisted of PBMCs. These receptor sequences come from a woman aged 55-75 years in good health and CMV-seropositive.

The chain couples TRBV7-8 to TRBJ1-4; D is unresolved. The CDR3 spans 17 residues. In germline, CDR1 is SGHVS, CDR2 FQNEAQ. The V end was cut by 5 bases, the J end by 0 bases, with 16 bases between. The CDR3 sequence: CASSPRPTRTTNEKLFF. DNA of the CDR3: TGTGCCAGCAGCCCGAGACCGACAAGGACAACTAATGAAAAACTGTTTTTT.

The rearrangement joins TRBV5-1 to TRBJ2-5; 9 bases agree with TRBD1. The J call is uncertain, as TRBJ2-7 better fits the DNA end. Germline CDR1 SGHRS, CDR2 YFSETQ. CDR3 length equals 15 residues. CDR3: CASRWSQDRGSEQYF. Written as DNA, the CDR3 is TGCGCCAGCAGATGGTCCCAGGACAGGGGCTCCGAGCAGTACTTC.

The V gene is TRBV28, the J gene TRBJ2-3; D may be TRBD2 (6 bases). Trimming took 6 bases from V and 5 from J, leaving 21 bases between them. In germline, CDR1 is MDHEN, CDR2 SYDVKM. The CDR3 is 16 amino acids. The CDR3 spells CASSLGLTNRGDTQYF. DNA for the CDR3: TGTGCCAGCAGCCTGGGACTGACAAACCGGGGAGATACGCAGTATTTT.

The rearrangement uses TRBV2 and TRBJ2-5; the D is unclear. V was clipped by 0 bases and J by 5 bases, with 4 bases between them. Per the germline V gene, CDR1 is SNHLY and CDR2 is FYNNEI. This CDR3 comprises 12 residues. CDR3 bases: TGTGCCAGCAGTGAAGCGGAGGAGACCCAGTACTTC. Its protein is CASSEAEETQYF.

The chain employs TRBV27 and TRBJ2-1; D may be TRBD2 (6 bases). Germline CDR1 MNHEY, CDR2 SMNVEV (reference sequence). The CDR3 has 12 residues. With 5 bases removed from V and 10 bases from J, the gap between germline ends came to 12 bases. The CDR3 DNA sequence: TGTGCCAGCAGTAAGGTGGGGAGGGAGCAGTTCTTC. Encoded protein: CASSKVGREQFF.

The rearrangement links TRBV2 to TRBJ2-1, with D perhaps matching TRBD2 (6 bases). V lost 9 bases and J lost 8, with 8 bases in between. Germline lookup yields CDR1 SNHLY and CDR2 FYNNEI. There are 10 residues in the CDR3. As DNA, the CDR3 is TGTGCCAGTGGGGAGGATGAGCAGTTCTTC. It specifies CASGEDEQFF.

The chain couples TRBV7-7 to TRBJ1-6; D is undetermined. V dropped 1 base and J dropped 4 bases, with 5 bases sitting between them. The CDR3 has 14 amino acids. Per germline, CDR1 SSHAT and CDR2 FNYEAQ (reference sequence). CDR3 DNA sequence: TGTGCCAGCAGCTTAGACAGTTATAATTCACCCCTCCACTTT. Its translation is CASSLDSYNSPLHF.

This clone showed up just a few times. The chain joins TRBV4-1 to TRBJ2-1; 11 positions match TRBD2. The trim removed 4 bases at V and 7 bases at J, leaving 12 bases unmatched. Germline CDR1 and CDR2: MGHRA and YSYEKL. The CDR3 contains 17 residues. The CDR3 spells CASSLVHSGGAGNEQFF. The CDR3 DNA reads TGCGCCAGCAGCCTTGTCCATAGCGGGGGGGCCGGAAATGAGCAGTTCTTC.

The V call is TRBV15, the J call TRBJ1-5, with D possibly matching TRBD1 (6 bases). This CDR3 has 17 amino acids. The V and J ends lost 0 bases and 1 base respectively, with 13 bases between them. CDR1 and CDR2 from the germline V gene are LNHNV and YYDKDF (reference sequence). CDR3 amino acids: CATSRDRSGASNQPQHF. Here the CDR3 DNA reads TGTGCCACCAGCAGAGATCGTTCAGGGGCCAGCAATCAGCCCCAGCATTTT.

The chain recombines TRBV19 with TRBJ2-7; tentative D call: TRBD2 (6 bases). The CDR3 is made up of 15 amino acids. Germline loops: CDR1 LNHDA, CDR2 SQIVND (reference sequence). V lost 4 bases and J 2 bases, leaving 15 bases between the germline ends. CDR3 sequence: CASSTLRVAAYEQYF. DNA for the CDR3: TGTGCCAGTAGTACCCTTCGGGTAGCGGCCTACGAGCAGTACTTC.

The rearrangement links TRBV20-1 to TRBJ1-2; D ambiguous. This CDR3 comprises 11 residues. Germline V gene data show CDR1 as DFQATT and CDR2 as SNEGSKA (reference sequence). Trimming took off 3 bases at V and 5 bases at J, with 7 bases between the two ends. The CDR3 is CSASREYGYTF. CDR3 in DNA: TGCAGTGCTAGCCGGGAGTATGGCTACACCTTC.

The chain links TRBV4-2 to TRBJ1-1; possibly TRBD1 for D (6 bases). The CDR3 is 16 residues long. Trimming pared 0 bases from V and 0 bases from J, leaving 11 bases between. Looked up from germline, CDR1 is LGHNA and CDR2 is YNFKEQ. The CDR3 region has the DNA TGTGCCAGCAGCCAAGATGGGGACATTATGAACACTGAAGCTTTCTTT. This sequence encodes CASSQDGDIMNTEAFF.

The chain carries TRBV6-5 and TRBJ1-6; no clear D gene. Trimming left V 5 bases short and J 10 bases short, with 15 bases between. This CDR3 spans 14 amino acids. Germline values: CDR1 MNHEY, CDR2 SVGAGI. In nucleotides, the CDR3 is TGTGCCAGCAGTCGGACGTCGGGAGGATCACCCCTCCACTTT. Translating it yields CASSRTSGGSPLHF.

This chain joins TRBV11-2 and TRBJ2-5; TRBD1 aligns across 9 bases. Germline CDR1 is SGHAT and CDR2 is FQNNGV. The CDR3 runs to 13 residues. J lost 4 bases, V lost 5 bases, and 2 bases had no gene match. CDR3 coding DNA: TGTGCCAGCAGCCTGGACAGGGGAGAGACCCAGTACTTC. This gives the protein CASSLDRGETQYF. The whole variable domain, filled in from reference TRBV11-2 and TRBJ2-5, reads EAGVAQSPRYKIIEKRQSVAFWCNPISGHATLYWYQQILGQGPKLLIQFQNNGVVDDSQLPKDRFSAERLKGVDSTLKIQPAKLEDSAVYLCASSLDRGETQYFGPGTRLLVL.

The chain is built from TRBV7-6 and TRBJ2-2, with 10 bases lining up with TRBD1. Trimming at V came to 5 bases and at J to 4 bases, leaving 4 bases not matched to a gene. This CDR3 contains 15 residues. CDR1 and CDR2 (germline): SGHVS, FNYEAQ. CDR3 coding DNA: TGTGCCAGCAGCCGACAGGGGGCGGGCACCGGGGAGCTGTTTTTT. It yields the protein CASSRQGAGTGELFF. The entire variable domain, with the rest obtained from reference TRBV7-6 and TRBJ2-2, is as follows: GAGVSQSPRYKVTKRGQDVALRCDPISGHVSLYWYRQALGQGPEFLTYFNYEAQQDKSGLPNDRFSAERPEGSISTLTIQRTEQRDSAMYRCASSRQGAGTGELFFGEGSRLTVL.

This clone was seen just once. J is TRBJ1-6 and V is TRBV5-1; D possibly corresponds to TRBD1 (5 bases). The CDR3 runs to 14 residues. CDR1 and CDR2 (germline): SGHRS, YFSETQ. With 8 bases removed from V and 8 bases from J, the gap between germline ends came to 17 bases. The CDR3, as DNA: TGCGCCAGTAACCAGGGATTTTCGGATTCACCCCTCCACTTT. As protein: CASNQGFSDSPLHF.

This chain links TRBV19 with TRBJ2-7; D perhaps matches TRBD2 (6 bases). Germline V gene lookup returns CDR1 LNHDA and CDR2 SQIVND (reference sequence). The CDR3 sequence is 15 residues long. Trimming took off 3 bases at V and 6 bases at J, with 18 bases between the two ends. The CDR3 reads CASSIGGTLPLEQYF. DNA for the CDR3: TGTGCCAGTAGTATTGGGGGGACGCTCCCACTCGAGCAGTACTTC.

The chain is built from TRBV5-6 and TRBJ2-3, with 10 positions matching TRBD2. The germline gives CDR1 SGHDT, CDR2 YYEEEE. Losses at the gene ends were 5 bases for V and 14 bases for J; bases not matched to a gene: 11. CDR3 length: 13 residues. As DNA, the CDR3 is TGTGCCAGCAGACCGGCTAGCGGGAGCTTGGGGTATTTT. This sequence encodes CASRPASGSLGYF.

This rearrangement joins TRBV6-5 to TRBJ2-1, with TRBD2 matching 8 bases. This CDR3 has 15 amino acids. V was clipped by 6 bases and J by 10 bases; unmatched bases: 14. The germline V gene encodes CDR1 MNHEY and CDR2 SVGAGI. The CDR3 DNA reads as TGTGCCAGCAGCCTTAGCGGGATGGGTCTTCGGGAGCAGTTCTTC. As protein: CASSLSGMGLREQFF.

The J gene is TRBJ1-1, the V gene TRBV6-6; TRBD1 might be the D (6 bases). Trimming pared 7 bases from V and 7 bases from J, leaving 10 bases between. This CDR3 region has 11 residues. In germline, CDR1 is MNHNY, CDR2 SVGAGI (reference sequence). The CDR3 DNA reads TGTGCCAGCAACAGGGAGAGTGAAGCTTTCTTT. It codes for CASNRESEAFF.

The rearrangement uses TRBV5-1 and TRBJ2-1; possibly TRBD2 for D (6 bases). The CDR3 length is 14 residues. Germline CDR1 reads SGHRS; CDR2 reads YFSETQ. The V end lost 8 bases, the J end lost 4 bases, and 16 bases lay between the germline ends. Written as DNA, the CDR3 is TGCGCCAGTAATACTGGCGGGACTTACAATGAGCAGTTCTTC. Translation gives CASNTGGTYNEQFF.